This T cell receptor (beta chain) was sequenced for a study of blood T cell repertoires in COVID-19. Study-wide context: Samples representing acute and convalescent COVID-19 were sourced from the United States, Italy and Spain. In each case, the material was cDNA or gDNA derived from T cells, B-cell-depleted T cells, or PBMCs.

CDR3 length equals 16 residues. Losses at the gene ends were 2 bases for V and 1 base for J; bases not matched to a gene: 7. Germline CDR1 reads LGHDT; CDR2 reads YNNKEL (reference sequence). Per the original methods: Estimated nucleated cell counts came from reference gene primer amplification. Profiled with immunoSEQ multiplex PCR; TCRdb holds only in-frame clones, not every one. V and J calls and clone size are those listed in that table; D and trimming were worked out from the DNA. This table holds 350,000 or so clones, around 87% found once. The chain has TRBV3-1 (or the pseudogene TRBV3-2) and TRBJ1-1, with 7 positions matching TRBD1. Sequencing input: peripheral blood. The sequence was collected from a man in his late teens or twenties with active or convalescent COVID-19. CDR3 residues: CASSQHPGQKNTEAFF. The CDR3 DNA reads TGTGCCAGCAGCCAACACCCGGGACAGAAGAACACTGAAGCTTTCTTT.